The 7 T cell receptor gamma chains below were found in one sample sequenced in a study of gamma-delta T cells after stem cell transplantation. TCRdb redid the clone calls on the RT-PCR reads with CATT. The sample gives about 5,000 gamma-chain clones, roughly a fifth of which show up once; 3.5% to 4% is in the top ten. Material for sequencing was gamma-delta T cells. The receptors were sampled from a human donor. It is not recorded whose cells these are; they may come from a transplant donor.

A few counts support this clone. In the same sample, other DNA sequences code for this CDR3. The chain employs TRGV8 and TRGJ1 or TRGJ2. The germline V gene encodes CDR1 VENAVY and CDR2 YDSYNSRV. The V and J ends lost 0 bases and 4 bases, in that order; junction bases with no gene match: 3. CDR3 size: 13 residues. The DNA for the CDR3 is TGTGCCACCTGGGATAGGTCGTATTATAAGAAACTCTTT. Translating gives CATWDRSYYKKLF.

This sequence joins TRGV3 and TRGJ1 or TRGJ2. V lost 2 bases, J lost 2 bases, and 3 bases stayed unmatched. The CDR3 is 13 amino acids. The germline V gene encodes CDR1 VTNTFY and CDR2 YDVSTARD (reference sequence). The CDR3 region has the DNA TGTGCCACCTGGGACAATTATTATTATAAGAAACTCTTT. It specifies CATWDNYYYKKLF.

For this clone: A much larger clone is a single base away; this may be a read error. The chain links TRGV9 to TRGJ1 or TRGJ2. Germline CDR1 and CDR2: GITISATS and ISYDGTV (reference sequence). The CDR3 covers 12 residues. Germline trimming cut 2 bases from V and 7 bases from J; bases unmatched to any gene: 5. The CDR3 DNA sequence: TGTGCCTTGTGGGAGGCGTGGTATAAGAAACTCTTT. As protein: CALWEAWYKKLF.

The rearrangement uses TRGV2 and TRGJ1 or TRGJ2. Germline V lookup: CDR1 EGSNGY, CDR2 YDSYNSKV. The CDR3 sequence is 15 residues long. V dropped 0 bases and J dropped 2; count of bases not matched to a gene: 7. The CDR3 nucleotides read TGTGCCACCTGGGACGGGCGCGGTGATTATTATAAGAAACTCTTT. It is translated as CATWDGRGDYYKKLF.

This clone came up a few times. The genes are TRGV9 and TRGJ1 or TRGJ2. In germline, CDR1 is GITISATS, CDR2 ISYDGTV (reference sequence). After removal of 10 bases from V and 0 bases from J, the junction contained 3 bases not matched to a gene. The CDR3 contains 11 residues. CDR3 amino acids: CAFANYYKKLF. In nucleotides, the CDR3 is TGTGCCTTCGCGAATTATTATAAGAAACTCTTT.

This clone appeared a few times. The V call is TRGV5, the J call TRGJ1 or TRGJ2. The J segment lost 3 bases and the V segment lost 5 bases, leaving 10 bases of the junction unmatched. The CDR3 is 14 amino acids. Looked up from germline, CDR1 is VINAFY and CDR2 is YDVSNSKD. The CDR3 bases are TGTGCCACCTGGGTCCGAGTCTTTTATTATAAGAAACTCTTT. It specifies CATWVRVFYYKKLF.

As regards this clone: Germline and junction disagree at one end, which may indicate a read error. The chain uses TRGV5 and TRGJP2. Germline CDR1 and CDR2: VINAFY and YDVSNSKD. The CDR3 is 15 residues long. The CDR3 coding sequence is TGTGCCACCTGGGACTCAAATAGTAGTGATTGGGTCAAGACGTTT. It specifies CATWDSNSSDWVKTF.